A selection of T cell receptor beta chains follows, all from one sample in a study of identical twins. TCRdb passed the 5' RACE reads through MiXCR, listing each CDR3 protein once. This table has 1,800,000 or so distinct CDR3 sequences, under 35% appearing once. Sequencing was done on a sample of cord blood. The source of these receptors is a newborn girl in good health. CDR3s leave out the opening cysteine and the closing phenylalanine or tryptophan. The order of the fields is J gene, V gene, CDR3 protein.

J: TRBJ2-2
V: TRBV12-3/TRBV12-4
CDR3: ASTGTANTGELF

J: TRBJ2-7
V: TRBV12-3/TRBV12-4
CDR3: ASSFSGTSGNPYEQY

J: TRBJ1-2
V: TRBV7-2
CDR3: ASSVRSDRNYGYT

J: TRBJ2-3
V: TRBV20-1
CDR3: SVGPAADTQY

J: TRBJ2-5
V: TRBV12-3/TRBV12-4
CDR3: ASSPVAGREETQY

J: TRBJ2-7
V: TRBV20-1
CDR3: SARGLRGVKDEQY

J: TRBJ1-1
V: TRBV6-1
CDR3: ASSLLGVGATEAF

J: TRBJ2-3
V: TRBV19
CDR3: ASSIGGRTQY

J: TRBJ2-3
V: TRBV10-3
CDR3: AISLAGADTQY

J: TRBJ1-2
V: TRBV12-3/TRBV12-4
CDR3: AGGRGANYGYT

J: TRBJ1-5
V: TRBV12-3/TRBV12-4
CDR3: ASSLGTHNQPQH

J: TRBJ2-1
V: TRBV12-3/TRBV12-4
CDR3: ASRAGVGNEQF

J: NA
V: TRBV20-1
CDR3: SAILAPSYNEQY

J: TRBJ2-1
V: TRBV25-1
CDR3: ASSEPPDDNEQF

J: TRBJ1-2
V: TRBV28
CDR3: ASSPQPYYGYT

J: NA
V: TRBV19
CDR3: ASKQGPSSYNEQY

J: TRBJ1-1
V: TRBV24-1
CDR3: ATSEGMNTEAF

J: TRBJ2-3
V: TRBV5-1
CDR3: ASSTRLLAADGADTQY

J: TRBJ2-1
V: TRBV4-2
CDR3: ASSQDQWGETQF

J: TRBJ2-5
V: TRBV7-2
CDR3: ASSFDRQETQY

J: TRBJ2-3
V: TRBV29-1
CDR3: SVVVSGGSTDTQY

J: TRBJ2-2
V: TRBV5-8
CDR3: ASSLGAGDGTGELF

J: TRBJ2-3
V: TRBV20-1
CDR3: SAKLRADTQY

J: TRBJ2-1
V: TRBV20-1
CDR3: SARAPGRIETQF

J: TRBJ2-7
V: TRBV27
CDR3: ASSWGQGGNYEQY

J: TRBJ2-2
V: TRBV18
CDR3: ASADSFTGELF

J: TRBJ1-4
V: TRBV30
CDR3: AWSPGLNEKLF

J: TRBJ2-7
V: TRBV7-2
CDR3: ASHSSGSYEQY

J: TRBJ1-2
V: TRBV20-1
CDR3: SARDPNYGYT

J: TRBJ1-6
V: TRBV27
CDR3: ATRGQGALYSPLH

J: TRBJ1-2
V: TRBV29-1
CDR3: SVRTGVRYGYT

J: TRBJ2-3
V: TRBV5-1
CDR3: ASSSTPDSADTQY

J: TRBJ2-3
V: TRBV20-1
CDR3: SARDRKHTQY

J: TRBJ2-7
V: TRBV12-3/TRBV12-4
CDR3: ASSPDRPTYEQY

J: TRBJ2-7
V: TRBV15
CDR3: ATSGYGTTYEQY

J: TRBJ2-3
V: TRBV10-3
CDR3: AIGPGAGDTQY

J: TRBJ2-3
V: TRBV2
CDR3: ASSEDRGPDTQY

J: TRBJ1-2
V: TRBV20-1
CDR3: SARKARDYGYT

J: TRBJ2-7
V: TRBV7-9
CDR3: ASSLGVRFSYEQY

J: NA
V: TRBV27
CDR3: ASLGTGGGSSYNEQY

J: TRBJ2-7
V: TRBV7-7
CDR3: AGSPTQGDEQY

J: TRBJ1-1
V: TRBV12-3/TRBV12-4
CDR3: ASRKYRARTEAF

J: TRBJ2-3
V: TRBV29-1
CDR3: SVELAGGGTGTQY

J: TRBJ2-7
V: TRBV5-1
CDR3: ASSLDLRTDSYEQY

J: TRBJ1-1
V: TRBV6-1
CDR3: ASSESGGWNTEAF

J: TRBJ1-2
V: TRBV25-1
CDR3: ATERDGYT

J: TRBJ2-5
V: TRBV4-2
CDR3: ASSQDGTSGETQY

J: TRBJ2-5
V: TRBV7-2
CDR3: ASSWGSLGETQY